Presented here are 12 T cell receptor beta chains from one specimen sequenced in a study of T cell changes during pregnancy in multiple sclerosis. Measured with immunoSEQ multiplex PCR; TCRdb has only the in-frame clones, and not every one. The sample holds more than 40,000 clones, about 92% seen once. The sample here was CD4+ T cells from peripheral blood mononuclear cells, taken in the third trimester of pregnancy. These receptors were collected from a female donor with multiple sclerosis, enrolled in a pregnancy study.

V and J are TRBV5-1 and TRBJ2-5; 8 bases map to TRBD2. After removal of 0 bases from V and 2 bases from J, the junction contained 3 bases not matched to a gene. The germline gives CDR1 SGHRS, CDR2 YFSETQ. The CDR3 contains 15 residues. CDR3 DNA: TGCGCCAGCAGCTTGGCGGTAGCGGGGCAAGAGACCCAGTACTTC. It yields the protein CASSLAVAGQETQYF.

The rearrangement links TRBV5-5 to TRBJ1-4; weak D call: TRBD1 (6 bases). The CDR3 totals 13 residues. Germline V gene sequence: CDR1 SGHKS, CDR2 YYEKEE (reference sequence). V was pared by 5 bases and J by 8 bases, with 13 bases between. The CDR3 loop is CASSGQSGEKLFF. For the CDR3, the DNA is TGTGCCAGCAGTGGACAGTCGGGGGAAAAACTGTTTTTT.

The V and J genes are TRBV9 and TRBJ2-5; TRBD2 is a possible D gene (6 bases). The CDR3 covers 15 residues. The V gene's germline CDR1 is SGDLS and CDR2 YYNGEE. Trimming took off 1 base at V and 2 bases at J, with 12 bases between the two ends. The CDR3 spells CASSVMVSGQETQYF. CDR3 sequence (DNA): TGTGCCAGCAGCGTAATGGTTAGCGGACAAGAGACCCAGTACTTC.

The CDR3 region has the DNA TGCGCCAGCAGCCAACTCGACTCCATCTCCTACAATGAGCAGTTCTTC. Its translation is CASSQLDSISYNEQFF. The rearrangement uses TRBV4-1 and TRBJ2-1, with no clear D. The CDR3 extends over 16 amino acids. From germline, CDR1 is MGHRA and CDR2 YSYEKL. Trimming cost V 2 bases and J 0 bases, with 11 bases left between them.

J is TRBJ2-7 and V is TRBV30; no clear D gene. V was cut by 2 bases and J by 4 bases, with 6 bases left in between. Germline values: CDR1 GTSNPN, CDR2 SVGIG (reference sequence). The CDR3 extends over 11 amino acids. DNA of the CDR3: TGTGCCTGGAGTAACGGTTACGAGCAGTACTTC. The encoded protein is CAWSNGYEQYF.

The gene calls are TRBV9 and TRBJ1-3; D unresolved. The germline V gene encodes CDR1 SGDLS and CDR2 YYNGEE. CDR3 length equals 16 residues. The V and J ends lost 3 bases and 0 bases respectively, with 13 bases between them. The CDR3 region is CASSEGGRSSGNTIYF. In DNA, the CDR3 is TGTGCCAGCAGCGAAGGAGGGCGGAGCTCTGGAAACACCATATATTTT.

In this sample, this clone turned up once. This rearrangement joins TRBV5-1 to TRBJ2-3; 9 bases align to TRBD2. Germline V gene lookup returns CDR1 SGHRS and CDR2 YFSETQ. The V segment lost 2 bases and the J segment 4 bases; nucleotides outside the gene matches: 5. The CDR3 totals 15 residues. The CDR3 loop is CASSLGTSRSDTQYF. CDR3 sequence (DNA): TGCGCCAGCAGCTTAGGGACTAGCCGGTCAGATACGCAGTATTTT. The whole variable domain, filled in from reference TRBV5-1 and TRBJ2-3, reads KAGVTQTPRYLIKTRGQQVTLSCSPISGHRSVSWYQQTPGQGLQFLFEYFSETQRNKGNFPGRFSGRQFSNSRSEMNVSTLELGDSALYLCASSLGTSRSDTQYFGPGTRLTVL.

The chain has TRBV27 and TRBJ2-7; D is perhaps TRBD2 (6 bases). The CDR3 runs to 13 residues. Germline values: CDR1 MNHEY, CDR2 SMNVEV (reference sequence). V was trimmed by 7 bases and J by 9 bases, leaving 19 bases between them. The CDR3 DNA is TGTGCCAGCACCGCCCACGGGGGTAAAGGGCAGTACTTC. Its translation: CASTAHGGKGQYF.

The V and J genes are TRBV6-1 and TRBJ2-1; 7 bases align to TRBD2. V shed 2 bases, J shed 9 bases, and the junction held 7 bases outside the gene matches. This CDR3 region has 14 residues. Germline V gene lookup returns CDR1 MNHNS and CDR2 SASEGT. CDR3 bases: TGTGCCAGCAGTGAAATTAGCGGGTTAGGTGAGCAGTTCTTC. Its translation: CASSEISGLGEQFF.

The chain carries TRBV9 and TRBJ1-3, with 7 positions matching TRBD1. The CDR3 has 16 residues. CDR1 and CDR2 from the germline V gene are SGDLS and YYNGEE. Trimming took 1 base from V and 3 from J; bases not matched to a gene: 7. The CDR3 loop is CASSVSGTESGNTIYF. CDR3 bases: TGTGCCAGCAGCGTATCCGGGACAGAGAGTGGAAACACCATATATTTT.

The chain combines TRBV4-1 with TRBJ2-7; 13 bases fit TRBD2. The trim removed 4 bases at V and 2 bases at J, leaving 2 bases unmatched. Germline V lookup: CDR1 MGHRA, CDR2 YSYEKL. The CDR3 has 15 amino acids. CDR3 in amino acids: CASSLGLAGTYEQYF. CDR3 sequence (DNA): TGCGCCAGCAGCCTGGGACTAGCGGGGACCTACGAGCAGTACTTC.

J is TRBJ1-5 and V is TRBV19; TRBD1 aligns across 8 bases. Germline-derived CDR1 and CDR2 are LNHDA and SQIVND (reference sequence). The ends lost 3 bases at V and 3 bases at J; junction bases unmatched: 10. This CDR3 has 17 amino acids. This chain's CDR3 is CASSMGGDRIFNQPQHF. For the CDR3, the DNA is TGTGCCAGTAGTATGGGAGGGGACAGGATCTTCAATCAGCCCCAGCATTTT.